Listed below are T cell receptor beta chains from one sample, sequenced in a study of identical twins. TCRdb re-analysed the 5' RACE reads in MiXCR, keeping a single row per CDR3 protein. This table has approximately 690,000 distinct CDR3 sequences, around 6% appearing once. The source material was naive T cells sorted from blood. The receptors shown here come from a young man in good health. CDR3s include the opening cysteine and the closing phenylalanine or tryptophan. Each record gives: V gene, clone size, J gene, D gene, CDR3 protein, CDR3 DNA. The D gene is left open where the match is weak. Size values are once, few and many counts, or a class for expanded clones, and some rows have none.

TRBV2	few	TRBJ2-1	TRBD2	CARQAQPRTGTSGNNEQFF	TGTGCCAGACAGGCCCAACCCCGCACCGGGACTAGCGGGAACAATGAGCAGTTCTTC
TRBV4-3	-	TRBJ2-1	-	CASSHGVAVSYNEQFF	TGCGCCAGCAGCCACGGCGTAGCGGTCTCCTACAATGAGCAGTTCTTC
TRBV12-3/TRBV12-4	few	TRBJ2-1	TRBD2	CASSPGLAGIYNEQFF	TGTGCCAGCAGTCCCGGGCTAGCGGGGATCTACAATGAGCAGTTCTTC
TRBV7-2	many	TRBJ2-3	-	CASSSTSSRLADTQYF	TGTGCCAGCAGCTCCACCTCGTCCCGTTTGGCAGATACGCAGTATTTT
TRBV28	-	TRBJ1-1	-	CASRIREGEAFF	TGTGCCAGCAGAATCAGGGAAGGTGAAGCTTTCTTT
TRBV2	few	TRBJ1-5	TRBD1	CASSGQGALNQPQHF	TGTGCCAGCAGCGGACAGGGGGCTCTAAATCAGCCCCAGCATTTT
TRBV15	-	TRBJ1-1	-	CATSREGVNAAFF	TGTGCCACCAGCAGAGAGGGCGTCAATGCAGCTTTCTTT
TRBV11-3	many	TRBJ1-6	-	CASSLDLGLSYNSPLHF	TGTGCCAGCAGCTTAGATCTGGGCCTCTCCTATAATTCACCCCTCCACTTT
TRBV27	-	TRBJ1-2	-	CASSSLRGNYGYTF	TGTGCCAGCAGTTCCCTTCGGGGGAACTATGGCTACACCTTC
TRBV9	many	TRBJ2-1	-	CASSVAGSRDNEQFF	TGTGCCAGCAGCGTAGCTGGTAGTCGGGACAATGAGCAGTTCTTC
TRBV7-7	few	TRBJ2-7	-	CASSHDGRGYEQYF	TGTGCCAGCAGCCACGACGGACGGGGCTACGAGCAGTACTTC
TRBV5-1	few	TRBJ2-5	TRBD2	CASSPGLAGKIQETQYF	TGCGCCAGCAGCCCGGGACTAGCGGGAAAAATCCAAGAGACCCAGTACTTC
TRBV3-1	-	TRBJ2-2	TRBD1	CASSRDTGVDTGELFF	TGTGCCAGCAGCCGAGACACAGGGGTCGACACCGGGGAGCTGTTTTTT
TRBV19	few	TRBJ2-1	-	CASSIPGRYNEQFF	TGTGCCAGTAGTATCCCCGGGCGCTACAATGAGCAGTTCTTC
TRBV5-6	many	TRBJ2-1	TRBD2	CASTLGLAGEEQFF	TGTGCCAGCACCTTAGGGCTAGCGGGAGAGGAGCAGTTCTTC
TRBV27	many	TRBJ2-1	TRBD2	CASSNILAGGGNEQFF	TGTGCCAGCAGCAACATACTAGCGGGAGGTGGCAATGAGCAGTTCTTC
TRBV12-3/TRBV12-4	few	TRBJ1-3	-	CASSFHGSSNTIYF	TGTGCCAGCAGTTTCCATGGTAGTAGTAACACCATATATTTT
TRBV12-3/TRBV12-4	many	TRBJ1-1	-	CASRRYTEAFF	TGTGCCAGCAGGAGGTACACTGAAGCTTTCTTT
TRBV4-1	few	TRBJ1-2	-	CASSQDRAGLYGYTF	TGCGCCAGCAGCCAGGATAGAGCGGGGCTCTATGGCTACACCTTC
TRBV5-1	-	TRBJ1-1	-	CASSLVRVRDRIEAFF	TGCGCCAGCAGCTTGGTGAGGGTCAGAGATAGGATTGAAGCTTTCTTT
TRBV4-3	few	TRBJ2-1	-	CASSQAGGRNEQFF	TGCGCCAGCAGCCAAGCTGGCGGTCGTAATGAGCAGTTCTTC
TRBV27	few	TRBJ1-2	-	CASSLEHTSGYTF	TGTGCCAGCAGTTTGGAACATACGTCCGGCTACACCTTC
TRBV5-1	few	TRBJ2-3	-	CASSFSMGTDTQYF	TGCGCCAGCAGCTTTTCCATGGGGACAGATACGCAGTATTTT
TRBV12-3/TRBV12-4	few	TRBJ1-6	TRBD1	CASTTGRIPYSPLHF	TGTGCCAGTACGACAGGGAGAATCCCTTATTCACCCCTCCACTTT
TRBV6-1	-	TRBJ1-5	-	CASSRDFPGSNQPQHF	TGTGCCAGCAGTCGGGACTTTCCGGGAAGCAATCAGCCCCAGCATTTT
TRBV27	many	TRBJ2-7	-	CASSLSMVPGGTGVYEQYF	TGTGCCAGCAGTTTATCGATGGTCCCGGGTGGTACTGGGGTCTACGAGCAGTACTTC
TRBV29-1	many	TRBJ2-1	-	CSVDDYNEQFF	TGCAGCGTTGACGACTACAATGAGCAGTTCTTC
TRBV3-1	many	TRBJ2-7	-	CASIGGPSYEQYF	TGTGCCAGCATCGGAGGGCCCTCCTACGAGCAGTACTTC
TRBV5-5	-	TRBJ2-7	TRBD2	CASSLASGSVRAYEQYF	TGTGCCAGCAGCTTGGCTAGCGGGAGTGTTAGAGCCTACGAGCAGTACTTC
TRBV6-1	few	TRBJ2-5	TRBD2	CASRRGLAGGETQYF	TGTGCCAGCAGGCGCGGACTAGCGGGAGGAGAGACCCAGTACTTC
TRBV5-1	many	TRBJ2-2	TRBD2	CASSPSAGENTGELFF	TGCGCCAGCAGCCCCTCAGCGGGGGAGAACACCGGGGAGCTGTTTTTT
TRBV12-3/TRBV12-4	few	TRBJ1-5	-	CASSLGSSSNQPQHF	TGTGCCAGCAGTTTGGGATCCTCTAGCAATCAGCCCCAGCATTTT
TRBV20-1	-	TRBJ2-1	TRBD2	CSASGTSGRAGRRQFF	TGCAGTGCTAGCGGGACTAGCGGGAGGGCCGGAAGGCGGCAGTTCTTC
TRBV20-1	few	TRBJ2-3	-	CSARVVALGTDTQYF	TGCAGTGCTAGAGTAGTGGCGTTGGGCACAGATACGCAGTATTTT
TRBV7-8	many	TRBJ2-1	TRBD2	CASSFLAGAARVAYEQFF	TGTGCCAGCAGCTTTCTAGCGGGAGCGGCTAGAGTGGCCTATGAGCAGTTCTTC
TRBV7-2	many	TRBJ2-7	-	CASSSQIGANYEQYF	TGTGCCAGCAGCTCGCAAATTGGGGCCAACTACGAGCAGTACTTC
TRBV9	many	TRBJ2-1	-	CASSVVSGGNNEQFF	TGTGCCAGCAGCGTAGTTAGCGGAGGAAACAATGAGCAGTTCTTC
TRBV7-9	many	TRBJ2-3	-	CASSLSRGPDTQYF	TGTGCCAGCAGCCTTAGTAGGGGCCCAGATACGCAGTATTTT
TRBV5-1	many	TRBJ2-1	-	CASQGRTYNNEQFF	TGCGCCAGCCAGGGGAGAACCTACAACAATGAGCAGTTCTTC
TRBV11-1	many	TRBJ2-5	-	CASSFTFRDETQYF	TGTGCCAGCAGCTTTACGTTCAGGGACGAGACCCAGTACTTC
TRBV11-2	-	TRBJ2-1	TRBD2	CASSQPGLASYNEQFF	TGTGCCAGCAGCCAACCGGGACTAGCTTCCTACAATGAGCAGTTCTTC